This T cell receptor beta chain came from a study of blood T cell repertoires in COVID-19. V was cut by 3 bases and J by 3 bases, with 13 bases left in between. The germline V gene encodes CDR1 SGHRS and CDR2 YFSETQ. The CDR3 is 16 residues long. Here immunoSEQ multiplex PCR was the method, and the copy in TCRdb shows in-frame clones only, minus some. The sample yields some 100,000 clones, approximately 86% seen once. The chain combines TRBV5-1 with TRBJ1-6, with D unresolved. The sequencing sample was made of peripheral blood. The TCR was taken from a man in his forties or fifties with acute or convalescent COVID-19. CDR3 DNA: TGCGCCAGCAGCTCAAGGGAGGCAGGCTATAATTCACCCCTCCACTTT. Translation gives CASSSREAGYNSPLHF. The full variable domain, with the rest looked up from reference TRBV5-1 and TRBJ1-6, is KAGVTQTPRYLIKTRGQQVTLSCSPISGHRSVSWYQQTPGQGLQFLFEYFSETQRNKGNFPGRFSGRQFSNSRSEMNVSTLELGDSALYLCASSSREAGYNSPLHFGNGTRLTVT.